This entry lists 18 T cell receptor beta chains sequenced from one sample in a study of OX40 agonist ivuxolimab in advanced cancers. Clones were read by immunoSEQ multiplex PCR, and TCRdb kept only the in-frame ones, dropping some. The top ten hold over 0.25% of the sample, which has some 80,000 clones, around 86% seen once. This specimen was CD4+ or CD8+ T cells sorted from blood, taken in a trial of the OX40 agonist ivuxolimab. Source of these receptors: an adult with an advanced solid tumor such as melanoma, head and neck, liver or kidney cancer.

The chain is built from TRBV18 and TRBJ2-2, with 8 bases aligning to TRBD1. Germline V gene data show CDR1 as KGHSH and CDR2 as LQKENI. This CDR3 contains 18 residues. Trimming took 3 bases from V and 2 from J; bases not matched to a gene: 11. CDR3 amino acids: CASSPQRPDRVNTGELFF. CDR3 in DNA: TGTGCCAGCTCACCCCAACGTCCGGACAGGGTTAACACCGGGGAGCTGTTTTTT.

This clone came up a few times. V and J are TRBV5-6 and TRBJ1-2, with D unresolved. Germline CDR1 SGHDT, CDR2 YYEEEE. Trimming stripped 4 bases from V and 4 bases from J, with 14 bases between. The CDR3 has 14 amino acids. CDR3 DNA: TGTGCCAGCAGCGCCATCTATATCGGCTATGGCTACACCTTC. It yields the protein CASSAIYIGYGYTF.

The rearrangement joins TRBV2 to TRBJ2-2, with D maybe TRBD2 (5 bases). V lost 6 bases and J 4 bases, leaving 12 bases between the germline ends. The CDR3 sequence is 14 residues long. Germline V CDR1 and CDR2: SNHLY, FYNNEI. The DNA of the CDR3 is TGTGCCAGCAGGGGGAGTGCGGGCACCGGGGAGCTGTTTTTT. It specifies CASRGSAGTGELFF.

The chain has TRBV10-1 and TRBJ1-1; D is unresolved. Per the germline V gene, CDR1 is WNHNN and CDR2 is SYGVQD (reference sequence). V lost 6 bases, J lost 0 bases, and 14 bases lay in between. This CDR3 comprises 15 residues. The CDR3 DNA reads as TGCGCCAGCAGGACGACGGCCGCACTGAACACTGAAGCTTTCTTT. Translating it yields CASRTTAALNTEAFF.

The chain has TRBV5-6 and TRBJ1-3; D is ambiguous. The germline gives CDR1 SGHDT, CDR2 YYEEEE. V was trimmed by 3 bases and J by 2 bases, leaving 15 bases between them. CDR3 length: 16 amino acids. CDR3 in amino acids: CASSWMGSEAGNTIYF. The CDR3, as DNA: TGTGCCAGCAGCTGGATGGGGAGCGAGGCTGGAAACACCATATATTTT.

Here the CDR3 DNA reads TGTGCCAGTACTCTAGGGGGACAGGCTTATCAGCCCCAGCATTTT. Encoded protein: CASTLGGQAYQPQHF. V usage is TRBV19 and J usage is TRBJ1-5; 8 bases are a match to TRBD1. The CDR3 spans 15 residues. V shed 7 bases and J 5 bases; nucleotides not matched to a gene: 10. Per germline, CDR1 LNHDA and CDR2 SQIVND (reference sequence).

This clone was observed a few times. V and J are TRBV20-1 and TRBJ1-1; D remains unclear. The V and J ends lost 6 bases and 10 bases respectively, with 15 bases between them. CDR3 size: 11 residues. CDR1 and CDR2 (germline): DFQATT, SNEGSKA (reference sequence). The CDR3 reads CSALDVEGAFF. CDR3 in DNA: TGCAGTGCCTTGGACGTGGAAGGAGCTTTCTTT.

This clone was recorded once. The gene calls are TRBV7-9 and TRBJ2-1, with TRBD1 identical over 7 bases. CDR1 SEHNR and CDR2 FQNEAQ come from the germline V gene (reference sequence). CDR3 length: 15 residues. V was clipped by 5 bases and J by 5 bases; unmatched bases: 9. The CDR3 nucleotides read TGTGCCAGCAGCCACCGAGGACAGGCGAACAATGAGCAGTTCTTC. It yields the protein CASSHRGQANNEQFF.

The CDR3 region has the DNA TGCGCCAGCAGCCAAGAAGCCAGCAGGGTCTTAGCTCAGCCCCAGCATTTT. Protein product: CASSQEASRVLAQPQHF. The rearrangement uses TRBV4-3 and TRBJ1-5; possibly TRBD1 for D (5 bases). The CDR3 has 17 amino acids. V gave up 0 bases and J gave up 6 bases, with 18 bases separating them. Germline lookup yields CDR1 LGHNA and CDR2 YSLEER.

This chain connects TRBV18 to TRBJ1-4; no clear D. This CDR3 has 15 amino acids. From germline, CDR1 is KGHSH and CDR2 LQKENI. V lost 4 bases and J lost 0, with 9 bases in between. The CDR3 spells CASSLAGATNEKLFF. Here the CDR3 DNA reads TGTGCCAGCTCACTAGCCGGAGCAACTAATGAAAAACTGTTTTTT.

On this clone itself: Within the sample, other DNA sequences also encode this same CDR3. V is TRBV7-2 and J is TRBJ1-1; D unclear. V lost 2 bases and J lost 1, with 8 bases in between. Germline assignment: CDR1 SGHTA and CDR2 FQGNSA. This CDR3 comprises 14 residues. The DNA of the CDR3 is TGTGCCAGCAGCTTATTACGTGAGAACACTGAAGCTTTCTTT. It is translated as CASSLLRENTEAFF.

This CDR3 reads CASSTGMYEQYF. DNA of the CDR3: TGTGCCAGTAGTACAGGGATGTACGAGCAGTACTTC. The chain joins TRBV19 to TRBJ2-7, with a tentative D call TRBD1 (5 bases). CDR3 length: 12 residues. Trimming stripped 4 bases from V and 4 bases from J, with 8 bases between. Looked up from germline, CDR1 is LNHDA and CDR2 is SQIVND (reference sequence).

The chain has TRBV19 and TRBJ1-2, with D unclear. The CDR3 is 16 residues long. Germline-derived CDR1 and CDR2 are LNHDA and SQIVND (reference sequence). Trimming shortened V by 7 bases and J by 1 base, and 19 bases separated the two germline ends. The CDR3: CASTTHPIRSNYGYTF. The CDR3 DNA sequence: TGTGCCAGTACCACCCACCCGATCCGGAGTAACTATGGCTACACCTTC. The variable domain in full, completed from reference TRBV19 and TRBJ1-2, reads DGGITQSPKYLFRKEGQNVTLSCEQNLNHDAMYWYRQDPGQGLRLIYYSQIVNDFQKGDIAEGYSVSREKKESFPLTVTSAQKNPTAFYLCASTTHPIRSNYGYTFGSGTRLTVV.

This clone was recorded only once. The chain joins TRBV10-2 to TRBJ1-1; D perhaps matches TRBD1 (6 bases). CDR1 and CDR2 from the germline V gene are WSHSY and SAAADI. The CDR3 sequence is 13 residues long. V gave up 4 bases and J gave up 5 bases, with 11 bases separating them. The CDR3 DNA reads as TGCGCCAGCAGTGCACAGGGACGAACTGAAGCTTTCTTT. It is translated as CASSAQGRTEAFF.

The chain has TRBV28 and TRBJ1-1; D is ambiguous. V was pared by 6 bases and J by 6 bases, with 17 bases between. The V gene's germline CDR1 is MDHEN and CDR2 SYDVKM. This CDR3 region has 14 residues. CDR3 nucleotide sequence: TGTGCCAGCAGACAACACGGAATCCTGGCTGAAGCTTTCTTT. It is translated as CASRQHGILAEAFF.

Concerning this clone itself: Compared with germline, one end of the junction differs, possibly owing to a read error. This chain links TRBV7-9 with TRBJ2-6, with D perhaps TRBD1 or TRBD2 (6 bases each). The CDR3 sequence is 15 residues long. The V gene's germline CDR1 is SEHNR and CDR2 FQNEAQ (reference sequence). CDR3 nucleotide sequence: TGTGCCAGCACCTTAAGGGGGGCTGGGGCCAACGTCCTGACTTTC. Amino acids: CASTLRGAGANVLTF.

The chain carries TRBV6-1 and TRBJ1-5; possibly TRBD1 for D (5 bases). Germline CDR1 and CDR2: MNHNS and SASEGT. This CDR3 has 15 residues. The ends were cut back, 0 bases at V and 4 bases at J, with 10 bases in the middle. This CDR3 is CASSEAGADNQPQHF. The CDR3 nucleotides read TGTGCCAGCAGTGAAGCAGGGGCAGATAATCAGCCCCAGCATTTT.

The gene calls are TRBV13 and TRBJ1-1, with 7 bases lining up with TRBD1. Germline CDR1 PRHDT, CDR2 FYEKMQ (reference sequence). The CDR3 contains 15 residues. Trimming at V came to 3 bases and at J to 7 bases, leaving 11 bases not matched to a gene. In DNA form, the CDR3 reads TGTGCCAGCAGCTTGTTCACCAACAGGGGAAATGAAGCTTTCTTT. Translating gives CASSLFTNRGNEAFF.